The 4 T cell receptor beta chains presented below share a single source sample, sequenced in a study of CD8 T cells in ankylosing spondylitis. TCRdb reprocessed the 5' RACE reads with MiXCR, giving one entry per CDR3 protein. The sample lists 200,000 to 250,000 distinct CDR3 sequences, approximately 10% occurring once. The specimen sequenced was blood, either unsorted or a sorted T cell fraction (not recorded which). Receptor source: a male donor with ankylosing spondylitis or in good health (not recorded which).

At least ten counts were recorded for this clonotype. The chain has TRBV5-1 and TRBJ1-1; TRBD1 matches at 10 bases. The CDR3 covers 16 residues. Germline CDR1 is SGHRS and CDR2 is YFSETQ. With V trimmed by 5 bases and J by 0 bases, 7 bases remained unmatched. Here the CDR3 DNA reads TGCGCCAGCAGTTCCGGGACAGGGGCCTTGAACACTGAAGCTTTCTTT. Its protein is CASSSGTGALNTEAFF.

The chain recombines TRBV7-2 with TRBJ1-2; the match to TRBD1 covers 8 bases. The V and J ends lost 5 bases and 7 bases, in that order; junction bases with no gene match: 6. Germline values: CDR1 SGHTA, CDR2 FQGNSA. This CDR3 has 13 residues. The CDR3 sequence is CASSAGQGLGYTF. DNA of the CDR3: TGTGCCAGCAGCGCCGGACAGGGCCTTGGCTACACCTTC. Together with reference TRBV7-2 and TRBJ1-2, the CDR3 gives the full variable domain: GAGVSQSPSNKVTEKGKDVELRCDPISGHTALYWYRQSLGQGLEFLIYFQGNSAPDKSGLPSDRFSAERTGGSVSTLTIQRTQQEDSAVYLCASSAGQGLGYTFGSGTRLTVV.

V gene TRBV5-1 combines with J gene TRBJ2-1; D call uncertain. The V end lost 4 bases, the J end lost 2 bases, and 7 bases lay between the germline ends. The CDR3 consists of 13 residues. Germline CDR1 and CDR2: SGHRS and YFSETQ. CDR3 region: CASSDGTYNEQFF. CDR3 nucleotide sequence: TGCGCCAGCAGCGACGGCACCTACAATGAGCAGTTCTTC.

With regard to this clonotype: The junction differs from germline at one of its ends, possibly a read error. This chain uses TRBV12-3 or TRBV12-4 with TRBJ2-5; D gene uncertain. The CDR3 spans 14 residues. CDR3 residues: CASSFEEYQETQYF. The CDR3 DNA is TGTGCCAGCAGTTTCGAAGAGTACCAAGAAACCCAGTACTTC.